One sample yielded the 2 T cell receptor beta chains listed below, sequenced in a study of blood T cell repertoires in COVID-19. Here immunoSEQ multiplex PCR was the method, and the copy in TCRdb shows in-frame clones only, minus some. The data show roughly 100,000 clones, about 80% seen once. Sequencing used peripheral blood. The receptors stem from a human donor in a cohort sampled during active COVID-19.

The rearrangement uses TRBV5-1 and TRBJ2-5, with 7 bases lining up with TRBD2. J gave up 4 bases and V 2 bases, and 5 bases lay outside the gene matches. The germline V gene has CDR1 SGHRS and CDR2 YFSETQ. The CDR3 length is 14 residues. The CDR3 sequence: CASSFSGEGETQYF. The CDR3 DNA follows: TGCGCCAGCAGCTTTTCCGGGGAGGGAGAGACCCAGTACTTC.

The gene calls are TRBV2 and TRBJ1-3; D is perhaps TRBD1 (6 bases). This CDR3 comprises 17 residues. From germline, CDR1 is SNHLY and CDR2 FYNNEI. V gave up 8 bases and J gave up 2 bases, with 22 bases separating them. The CDR3 region is CASSSQGGGLTGNTIYF. In DNA, the CDR3 is TGTGCCAGCTCCTCTCAAGGGGGAGGGCTTACTGGAAACACCATATATTTT.